This TCR beta chain is drawn from a study of OX40 agonist ivuxolimab in advanced cancers. V was pared by 4 bases and J by 2 bases, with 12 bases between. Germline CDR1 and CDR2: LNHDA and SQIVND (reference sequence). The CDR3 contains 14 residues. Produced via immunoSEQ multiplex PCR; TCRdb's table is partial and in-frame only. The sample records 90,000 to 100,000 clones, 87% being singletons. The TCR originated in an adult with an advanced solid tumor such as melanoma, head and neck, liver or kidney cancer. The rearrangement links TRBV19 to TRBJ2-7; D possibly uses TRBD1 or TRBD2 (6 bases each). The sequencing here drew on CD4+ or CD8+ T cells sorted from blood, taken in a trial of the OX40 agonist ivuxolimab. CDR3 region: CASSKGGFTYEQYF. CDR3 in DNA: TGTGCCAGTAGTAAGGGGGGTTTTACCTACGAGCAGTACTTC.